The present TCR beta chain was sequenced within a study of shared clonotypes between healthy human individuals. Broader study findings: Around 5% of naive CD4 clonotypes were common to four donors.

Clones were read by immunoSEQ multiplex PCR, and TCRdb kept only the in-frame ones, dropping some. The data contain millions of clones, just over 90% of them singletons. It was CD45RO-negative cells, positively selected for CCR7, that made up naive CD8 cells, with terminally differentiated effector memory CD45RA+ cells excluded. There are 14 residues in the CDR3. From germline, CDR1 is SEHNR and CDR2 FQNEAQ (reference sequence). V dropped 1 base and J dropped 8 bases, with 14 bases sitting between them. In its sample, this clone was seen a few times. Its antigen remains unknown. Sequencing was performed on naive CD8+ T cells from PBMCs. The chain combines TRBV7-9 with TRBJ1-2; D might be TRBD1 (5 bases). The clonotype comes from a man younger than 35 in good health. Some clones in this sample may be carry-over from other donors' samples. CDR3 DNA sequence: TGTGCCAGCAGCTTAGACGGAGGGGCCGGGGGCTACACCTTC. Protein product: CASSLDGGAGGYTF. The full variable domain, in which reference TRBV7-9 and TRBJ1-2 provide the parts outside the CDR3, is DTGVSQNPRHKITKRGQNVTFRCDPISEHNRLYWYRQTLGQGPEFLTYFQNEAQLEKSRLLSDRFSAERPKGSFSTLEIQRTEQGDSAMYLCASSLDGGAGGYTFGSGTRLTVV.